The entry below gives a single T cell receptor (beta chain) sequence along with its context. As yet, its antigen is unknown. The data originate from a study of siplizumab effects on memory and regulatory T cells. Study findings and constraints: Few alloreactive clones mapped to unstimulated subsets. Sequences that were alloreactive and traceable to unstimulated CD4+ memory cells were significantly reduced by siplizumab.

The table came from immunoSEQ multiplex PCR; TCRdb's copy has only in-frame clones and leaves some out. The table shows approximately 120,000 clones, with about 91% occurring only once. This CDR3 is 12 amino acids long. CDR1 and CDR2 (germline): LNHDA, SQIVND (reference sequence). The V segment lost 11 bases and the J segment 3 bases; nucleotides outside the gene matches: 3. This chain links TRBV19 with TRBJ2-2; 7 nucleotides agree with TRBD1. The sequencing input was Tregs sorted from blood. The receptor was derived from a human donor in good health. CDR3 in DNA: TGTGCCGCCCAGGGGGACACCGGGGAGCTGTTTTTT. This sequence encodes CAAQGDTGELFF.